The clone carrying this T cell receptor (beta chain) was detected a few times. Antigen: not known. This entry belongs to a study of blood T cells in healthy people across ages. Germline lookup yields CDR1 SQVTM and CDR2 ANQGSEA. V was clipped by 4 bases and J by 1 base, with 13 bases between them. CDR3 length: 14 residues. Together with a sample-barcoded 5' primer, a J-beta primer mix was included in a second PCR lasting roughly 6 to 12 cycles. Using its own MiXCR run on the 5' RACE reads, TCRdb lists one record per CDR3 protein. The top ten clones hold 22% of a sample with about 800,000 distinct CDR3 sequences, roughly 64% of them seen once. Study results and limitations: Both higher diversity and more naive CD4+ cells marked long-lived donors when set against aged donors.

About 10 milliliters of peripheral blood were drawn from each donor into EDTA-treated tubes. The clonotype comes from a man aged 25-40 years in good health. The chain recombines TRBV29-1 with TRBJ2-5, with D possibly matching TRBD2 (7 bases). Sequenced material: blood. The CDR3 bases are TGCAGCGTTGGTGGGGGGGCCCTCCAAGAGACCCAGTACTTC. As protein: CSVGGGALQETQYF.